This record concerns one T cell receptor (beta chain) sequence. The data are from a study of T cell changes during pregnancy in multiple sclerosis. Measured with immunoSEQ multiplex PCR; TCRdb has only the in-frame clones, and not every one. The sample comprises about 98,000 clones, around 90% of which are singletons, and around 2.1% rests with the top ten. Material: peripheral blood, obtained after pregnancy. The TCR was taken from a female donor in good health, enrolled as a control in a pregnancy study.

The CDR3 DNA sequence: TGCGCCAGCAGCCGAGAACAACACCCCTACGAGCAGTACTTC. Translated, it gives CASSREQHPYEQYF. The chain joins TRBV4-1 to TRBJ2-7, with D unresolved. The CDR3 has 14 residues. CDR1 is MGHRA, CDR2 YSYEKL, per germline. Trimming pared 4 bases from V and 2 bases from J, leaving 12 bases between.